This is a list of T cell receptor beta chains from one sample in a study of beta chain features in type 1 diabetes. Some clones are missing from TCRdb's copy, which holds only in-frame ones; the method was immunoSEQ multiplex PCR. The sample lists over 150,000 clones, around 8% occurring once. Sequenced material: central memory CD4+ T cells from blood. These receptors originate from a man aged 18 to 30 in good health. Each CDR3 is given with its conserved first and last residue. D genes are given only for firm matches. The listing skips clone size in some rows; elsewhere it reads once, few, many or a size class.

clone size: few; D gene: TRBD1; V gene: TRBV28; J gene: TRBJ2-3; CDR3 DNA: TGTGCCAGCAGTCCACGACAGGGCCGAGTTGACACAGATACGCAGTATTTT; CDR3 protein: CASSPRQGRVDTDTQYF
clone size: many; D gene: NA; V gene: TRBV23-1; J gene: TRBJ2-2; CDR3 DNA: TGCGCCAGCAGTCATCGTACCCCCGGTCCGAGCCACGGGGAGCTGTTTTTT; CDR3 protein: CASSHRTPGPSHGELFF
clone size: few; D gene: NA; V gene: TRBV2; J gene: TRBJ2-5; CDR3 DNA: TGTGCCAGTAACTCTCAGGGACTCCAAGAGACCCAGTACTTC; CDR3 protein: CASNSQGLQETQYF
clone size: few; D gene: NA; V gene: TRBV21-1; J gene: TRBJ1-1; CDR3 DNA: TGTGCCAGCAGTCTTCAGGGGGCAGTAGTCACTGAAGCTTTCTTT; CDR3 protein: CASSLQGAVVTEAFF
clone size: few; D gene: TRBD1; V gene: TRBV28; J gene: TRBJ1-2; CDR3 DNA: TGTGCCAGCAGTTTGGGACAGGTGTGGAACTATGGCTACACCTTC; CDR3 protein: CASSLGQVWNYGYTF
clone size: NA; D gene: NA; V gene: TRBV7-3; J gene: TRBJ2-7; CDR3 DNA: TGTGCCAGCAGCTTAGCGGGACGACGGGAGCAGTACTTC; CDR3 protein: CASSLAGRREQYF
clone size: few; D gene: NA; V gene: TRBV7-3; J gene: TRBJ1-6; CDR3 DNA: TGTGCCAGCAGGAACAGGAATGATTCACCCCTCCACTTT; CDR3 protein: CASRNRNDSPLHF
clone size: NA; D gene: NA; V gene: TRBV6-5; J gene: TRBJ1-2; CDR3 DNA: TGTGCCAGCAGCCCATCTTGGGGCTTCTATGGCTACACCTTC; CDR3 protein: CASSPSWGFYGYTF
clone size: many; D gene: TRBD2; V gene: TRBV7-9; J gene: TRBJ2-1; CDR3 DNA: TGTGCCAGCAGCCCCCTAGTTGCGGGGGGGCCTGAGCAGTTCTTC; CDR3 protein: CASSPLVAGGPEQFF
clone size: few; D gene: NA; V gene: TRBV6-5; J gene: TRBJ2-1; CDR3 DNA: TGTGCCAGCAGTCCCCGGGACACCTACAATGAGCAGTTCTTC; CDR3 protein: CASSPRDTYNEQFF
clone size: NA; D gene: NA; V gene: TRBV27; J gene: TRBJ1-2; CDR3 DNA: TGTGCCAGCAGTTCAGAGGTCTCTAACTATGGCTACACCTTC; CDR3 protein: CASSSEVSNYGYTF
clone size: few; D gene: TRBD2; V gene: TRBV5-1; J gene: TRBJ2-3; CDR3 DNA: TGCGCCAGCAGCTTGTTGACTAGCGGAATCACAGATACGCAGTATTTT; CDR3 protein: CASSLLTSGITDTQYF
clone size: NA; D gene: TRBD1; V gene: TRBV19; J gene: TRBJ2-7; CDR3 DNA: TGTGCCAGTAGTAACCTCTGGGACAGGGCCGTCTACGAGCAGTACTTC; CDR3 protein: CASSNLWDRAVYEQYF
clone size: NA; D gene: NA; V gene: TRBV19; J gene: TRBJ1-2; CDR3 DNA: TGTGCCAGTAGTATGGAGTATCGGGGCTATGGCTACACCTTC; CDR3 protein: CASSMEYRGYGYTF
clone size: NA; D gene: TRBD1; V gene: TRBV25-1; J gene: TRBJ1-1; CDR3 DNA: TGTGCCAGCAGTGAACCCTACACAGGGGACGCTTTCTTT; CDR3 protein: CASSEPYTGDAFF